This TCR beta chain was found in a study of Ad26.COV2.S vaccination and SARS-CoV-2 variants. Study summary: Ad26.COV2.S, an intramuscular injection, was given once or twice 56 days apart. Whole-study results and caveats: It was vaccine recipients, not placebo recipients, who had the higher spike-specific TCR breadth. Substantial post-vaccination breadth of spike-specific CD8+ and CD4+ T cell responses was reported.

Sequencing was performed with immunoSEQ multiplex PCR; in TCRdb, only in-frame clones are kept and a portion is missing. The sample lists some 320,000 clones, 86% occurring once. Stated treatment: 19 received Ad26.COV2.S at low or high dose, single or two shots; five or six received placebo; per-sample allocation not given. The study sampled participants on day 63 after the first vaccine or placebo injection. SARS-CoV-2 spike from the Wuhan strain was encoded by the vaccine, an Ad26 vector. A note on this clone: Its specificity is not known.

CDR3 length equals 15 residues. Germline CDR1 reads LNHDA; CDR2 reads SQIVND (reference sequence). Trimming removed 6 bases from V and 4 bases from J; junction bases left unmatched: 8. The J gene is TRBJ1-5, the V gene TRBV19; TRBD1 agrees at 8 bases. Source: peripheral blood, taken in a trial of Ad26.COV2.S vaccine versus placebo. The receptor was derived from a person aged 18-65 years who received the Ad26.COV2.S COVID-19 vaccine or a placebo. CDR3 in DNA: TGTGCCAGTAGACGGGACAGGACAGAAAATCAGCCCCAGCATTTT. The encoded protein is CASRRDRTENQPQHF.